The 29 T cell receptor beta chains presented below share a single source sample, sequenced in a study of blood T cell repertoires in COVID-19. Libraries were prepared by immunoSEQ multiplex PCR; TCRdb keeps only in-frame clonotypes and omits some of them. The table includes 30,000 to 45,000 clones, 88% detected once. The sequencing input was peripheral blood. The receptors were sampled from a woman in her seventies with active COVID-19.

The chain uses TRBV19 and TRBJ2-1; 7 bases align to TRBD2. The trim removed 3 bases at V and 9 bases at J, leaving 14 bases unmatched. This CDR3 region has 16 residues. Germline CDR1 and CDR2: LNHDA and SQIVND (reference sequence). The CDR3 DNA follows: TGTGCCAGTAGTATCTGGGGGGGGGAACGTGGTGGTGAGCAGTTCTTC. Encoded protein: CASSIWGGERGGEQFF. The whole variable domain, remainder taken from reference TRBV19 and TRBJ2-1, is DGGITQSPKYLFRKEGQNVTLSCEQNLNHDAMYWYRQDPGQGLRLIYYSQIVNDFQKGDIAEGYSVSREKKESFPLTVTSAQKNPTAFYLCASSIWGGERGGEQFFGPGTRLTVL.

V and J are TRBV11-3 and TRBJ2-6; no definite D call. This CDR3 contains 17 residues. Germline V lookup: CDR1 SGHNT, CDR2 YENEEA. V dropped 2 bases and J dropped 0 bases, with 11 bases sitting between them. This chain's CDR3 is CASSLNRLGSGANVLTF. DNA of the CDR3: TGTGCCAGCAGCTTAAACAGATTGGGCTCTGGGGCCAACGTCCTGACTTTC.

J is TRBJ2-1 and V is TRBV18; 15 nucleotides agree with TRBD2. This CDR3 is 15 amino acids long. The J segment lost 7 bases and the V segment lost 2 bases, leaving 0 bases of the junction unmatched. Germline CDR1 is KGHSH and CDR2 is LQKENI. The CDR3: CASSPGTSGGNEQFF. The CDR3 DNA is TGTGCCAGCTCACCAGGGACTAGCGGGGGGAATGAGCAGTTCTTC.

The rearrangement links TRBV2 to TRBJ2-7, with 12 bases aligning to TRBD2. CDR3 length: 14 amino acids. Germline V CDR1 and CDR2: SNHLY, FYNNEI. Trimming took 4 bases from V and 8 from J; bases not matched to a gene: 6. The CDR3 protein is CASSAASGGEKQYF. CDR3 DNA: TGTGCCAGCAGTGCCGCTAGCGGGGGGGAAAAGCAGTACTTC.

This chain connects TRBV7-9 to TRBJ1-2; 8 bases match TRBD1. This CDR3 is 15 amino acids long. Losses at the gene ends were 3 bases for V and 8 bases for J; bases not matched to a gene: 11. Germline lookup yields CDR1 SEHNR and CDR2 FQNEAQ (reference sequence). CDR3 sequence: CASSLTGVVLVGYTF. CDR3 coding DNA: TGTGCCAGCAGCTTGACAGGGGTGGTGTTGGTAGGCTACACCTTC.

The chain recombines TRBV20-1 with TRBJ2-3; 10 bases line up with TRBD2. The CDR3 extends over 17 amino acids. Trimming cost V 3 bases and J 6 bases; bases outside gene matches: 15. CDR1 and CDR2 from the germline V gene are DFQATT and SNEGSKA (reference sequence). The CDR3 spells CSASSPSTSGWGDTQYF. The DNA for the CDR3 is TGCAGTGCTAGTAGTCCCTCGACTAGCGGGTGGGGGGATACGCAGTATTTT.

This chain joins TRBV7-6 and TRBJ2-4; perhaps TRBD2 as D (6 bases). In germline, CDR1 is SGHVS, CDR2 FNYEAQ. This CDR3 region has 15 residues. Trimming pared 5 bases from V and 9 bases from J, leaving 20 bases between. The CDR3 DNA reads TGTGCCAGCAGCCCTGTTGGCGGGGCTTCTGGCATTCAGTACTTC. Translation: CASSPVGGASGIQYF.

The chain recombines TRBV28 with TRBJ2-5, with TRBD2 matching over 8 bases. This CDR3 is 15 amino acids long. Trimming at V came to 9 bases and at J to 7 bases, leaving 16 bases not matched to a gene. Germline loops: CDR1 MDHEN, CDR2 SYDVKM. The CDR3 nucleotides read TGTGCCAGTAATCTCGGGGGGGGTCAATCGGGGACCCAGTACTTC. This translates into CASNLGGGQSGTQYF.

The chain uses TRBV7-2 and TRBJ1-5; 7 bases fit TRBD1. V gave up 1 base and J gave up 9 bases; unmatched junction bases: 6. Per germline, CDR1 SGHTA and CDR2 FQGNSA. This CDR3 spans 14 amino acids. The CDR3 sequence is CASSLGQGDRPQHF. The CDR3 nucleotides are TGTGCCAGCAGCTTAGGACAGGGAGACCGGCCCCAGCATTTT.

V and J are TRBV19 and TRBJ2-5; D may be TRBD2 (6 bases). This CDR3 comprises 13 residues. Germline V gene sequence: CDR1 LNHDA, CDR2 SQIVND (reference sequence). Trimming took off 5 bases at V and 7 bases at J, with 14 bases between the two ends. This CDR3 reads CASSSQGGGTQYF. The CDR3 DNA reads TGTGCCAGTAGTTCGCAGGGAGGCGGGACCCAGTACTTC.

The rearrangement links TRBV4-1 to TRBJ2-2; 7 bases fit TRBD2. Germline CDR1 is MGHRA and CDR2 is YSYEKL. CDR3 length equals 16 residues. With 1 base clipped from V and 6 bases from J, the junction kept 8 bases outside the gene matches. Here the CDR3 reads CASSQVPSGNPGELFF. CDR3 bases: TGCGCCAGCAGCCAAGTCCCCAGCGGGAATCCCGGGGAGCTGTTTTTT.

The CDR3 bases are TGTGCCAGCAGCCGGTCCGGGACATTCATCTATGAGCAGTTCTTC. Protein product: CASSRSGTFIYEQFF. The chain recombines TRBV3-1 (or the pseudogene TRBV3-2) with TRBJ2-1; D might be TRBD1 (6 bases). V was cut by 4 bases and J by 8 bases, with 18 bases left in between. CDR1 LGHDT and CDR2 YNNKEL come from the germline V gene (reference sequence). The CDR3 is 15 residues long.

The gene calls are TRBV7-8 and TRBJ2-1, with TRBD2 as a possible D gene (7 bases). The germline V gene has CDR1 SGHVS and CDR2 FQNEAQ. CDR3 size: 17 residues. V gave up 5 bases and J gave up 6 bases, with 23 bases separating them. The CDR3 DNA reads TGTGCCAGCAGCCCGTTACAGGCGGGGGCCGAACCCAATGAGCAGTTCTTC. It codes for CASSPLQAGAEPNEQFF. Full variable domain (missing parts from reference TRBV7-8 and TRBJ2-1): GAGVSQSPRYKVAKRGQDVALRCDPISGHVSLFWYQQALGQGPEFLTYFQNEAQLDKSGLPSDRFFAERPEGSVSTLKIQRTQQEDSAVYLCASSPLQAGAEPNEQFFGPGTRLTVL.

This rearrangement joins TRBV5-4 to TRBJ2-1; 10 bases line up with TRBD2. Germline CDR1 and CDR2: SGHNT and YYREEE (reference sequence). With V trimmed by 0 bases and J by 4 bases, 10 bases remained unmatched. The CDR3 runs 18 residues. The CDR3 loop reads CASSLGLGLADIYNEQFF. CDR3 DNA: TGTGCCAGCAGCTTGGGACTCGGACTAGCGGATATTTACAATGAGCAGTTCTTC.

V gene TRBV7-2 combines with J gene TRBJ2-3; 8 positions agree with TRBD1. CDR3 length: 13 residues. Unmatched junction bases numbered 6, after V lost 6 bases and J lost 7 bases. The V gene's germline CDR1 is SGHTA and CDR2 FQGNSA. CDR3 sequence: CASSLDRAYTQYF. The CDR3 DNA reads TGTGCCAGCAGTCTGGACAGGGCCTATACGCAGTATTTT.

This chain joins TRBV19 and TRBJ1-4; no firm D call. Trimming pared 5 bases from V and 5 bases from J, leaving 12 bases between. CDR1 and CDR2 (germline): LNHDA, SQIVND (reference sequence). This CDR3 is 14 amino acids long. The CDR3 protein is CASSLPGRNEKLFF. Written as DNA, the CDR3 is TGTGCCAGTAGTCTGCCCGGGAGAAATGAAAAACTGTTTTTT.

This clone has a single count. CDR3 in amino acids: CACEQGPGNTIYF. The CDR3 bases are TGTGCCTGCGAACAGGGACCTGGAAACACCATATATTTT. The chain carries TRBV30 and TRBJ1-3, with D perhaps matching TRBD1 (6 bases). With 6 bases removed from V and 2 bases from J, the gap between germline ends came to 11 bases. The CDR3 has 13 residues. Germline CDR1 GTSNPN, CDR2 SVGIG (reference sequence).

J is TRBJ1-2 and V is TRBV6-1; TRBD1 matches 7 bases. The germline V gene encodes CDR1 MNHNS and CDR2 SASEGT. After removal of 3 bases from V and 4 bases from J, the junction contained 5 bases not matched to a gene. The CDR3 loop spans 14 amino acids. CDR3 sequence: CASSDAGTAYGYTF. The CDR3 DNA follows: TGTGCCAGCAGTGATGCCGGGACAGCCTATGGCTACACCTTC.

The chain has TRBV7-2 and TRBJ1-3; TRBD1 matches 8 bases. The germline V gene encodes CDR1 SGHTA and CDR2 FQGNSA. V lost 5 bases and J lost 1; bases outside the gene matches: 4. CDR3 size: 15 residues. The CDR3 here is CASSGGDRSGNTIYF. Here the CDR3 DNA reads TGTGCCAGCAGCGGGGGGGACAGGTCTGGAAACACCATATATTTT.

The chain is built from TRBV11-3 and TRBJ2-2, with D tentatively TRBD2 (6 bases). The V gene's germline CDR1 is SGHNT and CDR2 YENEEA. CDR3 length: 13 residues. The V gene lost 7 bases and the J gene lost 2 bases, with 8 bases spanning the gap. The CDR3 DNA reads TGTGCCAGCAAGGAGGGCAACACCGGGGAGCTGTTTTTT. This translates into CASKEGNTGELFF.

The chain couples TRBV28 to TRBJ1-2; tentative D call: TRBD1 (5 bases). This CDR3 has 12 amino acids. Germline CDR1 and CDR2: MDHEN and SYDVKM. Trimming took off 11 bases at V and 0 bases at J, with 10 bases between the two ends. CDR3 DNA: TGTGCCGGCGGGACGGCTAACTATGGCTACACCTTC. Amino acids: CAGGTANYGYTF.

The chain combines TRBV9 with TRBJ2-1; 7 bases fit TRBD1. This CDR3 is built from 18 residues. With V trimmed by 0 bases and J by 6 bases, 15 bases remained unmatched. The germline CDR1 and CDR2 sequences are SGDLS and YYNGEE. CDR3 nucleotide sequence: TGTGCCAGCAGCGTAGACAGGGGTTCATTTGTTGGAGCCAATGAGCAGTTCTTC. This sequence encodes CASSVDRGSFVGANEQFF.

CDR3 DNA: TGTGCCAGCAGCTTGGGCCAGGGGGGTCAGGGAGATACGCAGTATTTT. Translating it yields CASSLGQGGQGDTQYF. The V call is TRBV5-5, the J call TRBJ2-3, with a tentative D call TRBD1 (7 bases). Looked up from germline, CDR1 is SGHKS and CDR2 is YYEKEE (reference sequence). V lost 0 bases and J lost 5, with 16 bases in between. The CDR3 extends over 16 amino acids.

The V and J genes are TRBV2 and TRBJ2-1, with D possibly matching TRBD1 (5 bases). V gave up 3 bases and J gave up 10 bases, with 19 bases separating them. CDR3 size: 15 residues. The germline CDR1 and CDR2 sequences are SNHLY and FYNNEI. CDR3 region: CASSERSDTVGEQFF. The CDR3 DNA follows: TGTGCCAGCAGTGAGAGGTCGGACACGGTAGGGGAGCAGTTCTTC.

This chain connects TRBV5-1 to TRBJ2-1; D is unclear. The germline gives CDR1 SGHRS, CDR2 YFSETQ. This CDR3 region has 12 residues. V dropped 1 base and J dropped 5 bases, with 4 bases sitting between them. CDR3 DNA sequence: TGCGCCAGCAGCTTGTATGACAATGAGCAGTTCTTC. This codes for CASSLYDNEQFF. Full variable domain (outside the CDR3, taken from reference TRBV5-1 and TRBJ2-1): KAGVTQTPRYLIKTRGQQVTLSCSPISGHRSVSWYQQTPGQGLQFLFEYFSETQRNKGNFPGRFSGRQFSNSRSEMNVSTLELGDSALYLCASSLYDNEQFFGPGTRLTVL.

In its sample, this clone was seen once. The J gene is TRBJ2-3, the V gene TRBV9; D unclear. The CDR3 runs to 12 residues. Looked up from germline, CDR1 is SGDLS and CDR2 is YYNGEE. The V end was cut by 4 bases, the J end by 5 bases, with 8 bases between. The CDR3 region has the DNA TGTGCCAGCAGCCTCTCTAGAGATACGCAGTATTTT. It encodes CASSLSRDTQYF.

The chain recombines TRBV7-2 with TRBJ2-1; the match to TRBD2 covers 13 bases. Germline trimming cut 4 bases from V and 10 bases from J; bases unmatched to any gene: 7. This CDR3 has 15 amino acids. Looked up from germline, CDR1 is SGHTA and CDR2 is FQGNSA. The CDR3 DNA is TGTGCCAGCAGCTCGCAGGGGACTAGCGGGGCAGAGCAGTTCTTC. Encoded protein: CASSSQGTSGAEQFF.

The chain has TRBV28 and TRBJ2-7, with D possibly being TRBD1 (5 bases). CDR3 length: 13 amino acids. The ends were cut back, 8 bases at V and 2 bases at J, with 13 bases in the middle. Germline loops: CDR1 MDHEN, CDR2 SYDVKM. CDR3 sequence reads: CASGLTDPYEQYF. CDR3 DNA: TGTGCCAGCGGATTGACAGATCCCTACGAGCAGTACTTC.

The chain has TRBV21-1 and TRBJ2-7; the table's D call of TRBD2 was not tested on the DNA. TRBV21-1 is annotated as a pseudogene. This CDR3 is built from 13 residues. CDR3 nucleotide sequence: TGTGCCAGCAGCCTAAGGACTAGCGTCCGACAGTACTTC. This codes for CASSLRTSVRQYF.